The T cell receptor (beta chain) described here comes from a study of technical replicates of blood from a handful of donors. Germline values: CDR1 MGHRA, CDR2 YSYEKL. The CDR3 is made up of 15 amino acids. This clone has a handful of counts. Mismatch with germline at one junction end may stem from a read error. The repertoire was sequenced with immunoSEQ multiplex PCR; TCRdb's copy has only in-frame clones and lacks some. The profile covers 76,000 or so clones, with approximately 86% appearing a single time and 4.8% taken by the ten largest. The sequence was obtained from a human donor in good health. Some clones in this sample may be carry-over from other donors' samples. This chain joins TRBV4-1 and TRBJ1-1; D is undetermined. Sequenced material: PBMCs. DNA for the CDR3: TGCGCCAGCAGCCAGGAGACGAAACTGAACACTGAAGCCTTCTTT. Amino acid sequence: CASSQETKLNTEAFF.